This entry describes one TCR beta chain. The antigen is not known. This sample is drawn from a study of siplizumab effects on memory and regulatory T cells. Some clones are missing from TCRdb's copy, which holds only in-frame ones; the method was immunoSEQ multiplex PCR. This table has about 56,000 clones, about 98% appearing once. Germline CDR1 reads LNHDA; CDR2 reads SQIVND (reference sequence). This CDR3 has 15 amino acids. The ends were cut back, 5 bases at V and 6 bases at J, with 16 bases in the middle. Broader study findings: Siplizumab led to significantly less abundant alloreactive sequences that could be traced back to unstimulated CD4+ memory cells. Apparently more diverse than memory cells, naive T cells also seemed major alloresponse contributors.

The origin of this receptor is a human donor in good health. What was sequenced was naive CD8+ T cells sorted from blood. The chain has TRBV19 and TRBJ1-4, with D tentatively TRBD1 (5 bases). The CDR3 sequence is CASSAWDSLDEKLFF. Here the CDR3 DNA reads TGTGCCAGTAGTGCTTGGGACTCCCTGGATGAAAAACTGTTTTTT.